These T cell receptor beta chains were read from a single sample in a study of T cell repertoires in ileal Crohn's disease. TCRdb keeps only in-frame clones here, not all; method: immunoSEQ multiplex PCR. This sample has around 33,000 clones, with about four fifths found just once. Input material: ileal tissue. These receptors were taken from an adult with Crohn's disease. Both conserved end residues are part of each CDR3. D genes are given only for firm matches. For some rows the clone size is stated as once, few or many, or as a class when expanded; others skip it.

>TRBJ1-2|once|NA|TRBV12-5
CASGLSDNYGYTF
TGTGCTAGTGGTTTGTCAGATAACTATGGCTACACCTTC
>TRBJ2-5|once|TRBD2|TRBV15
CATSRGASGAQETQYF
TGTGCCACCAGCAGAGGGGCTAGCGGAGCACAAGAGACCCAGTACTTC
>TRBJ1-1|NA|NA|TRBV5-5
CASSLQGRTEAFF
TGTGCCAGCAGCCTACAGGGTCGGACTGAAGCTTTCTTT
>TRBJ1-6|NA|TRBD1|TRBV23-1
CASTTGVNSPLHF
TGCGCCAGCACCACAGGGGTTAATTCACCCCTCCACTTT
>TRBJ1-2|NA|TRBD1|TRBV6-5
CASSLGQGAYGGYTF
TGTGCCAGCAGTCTGGGACAGGGGGCGTATGGTGGCTACACCTTC
>TRBJ1-5|NA|NA|TRBV5-6
CASTNSRAGSNQPQHF
TGTGCCAGCACCAATAGCCGCGCGGGGAGCAATCAGCCCCAGCATTTT
>TRBJ2-7|NA|NA|TRBV18
CASSPQQGNEQYF
TGTGCCAGCTCACCACAACAGGGAAACGAGCAGTACTTC
>TRBJ1-1|NA|NA|TRBV6-5
CASSLRGETEAFF
TGTGCCAGCAGTTTACGGGGGGAGACTGAAGCTTTCTTT
>TRBJ2-7|NA|NA|TRBV19
CASSVEDSYEQYF
TGTGCCAGTAGTGTCGAGGACTCCTACGAGCAGTACTTC
>TRBJ2-1|NA|NA|TRBV19
CASSMEGGVGNEQFF
TGTGCCAGTAGTATGGAAGGGGGTGTGGGCAATGAGCAGTTCTTC
>TRBJ2-1|NA|TRBD2|TRBV7-2
CASSPGTSGGYEQFF
TGTGCCAGCAGCCCCGGGACTAGCGGGGGGTATGAGCAGTTCTTC
>TRBJ1-4|NA|NA|TRBV5-1
CASSRTGSATNEKLFF
TGCGCCAGCAGTCGAACAGGCTCCGCAACTAATGAAAAACTGTTTTTT
>TRBJ2-2|NA|NA|TRBV6-6
CASSARDSGAGELFF
TGTGCCAGCAGCGCGCGAGACAGTGGGGCCGGGGAGCTGTTTTTT
>TRBJ2-7|few|NA|TRBV7-8
CASSPRLEPYEQYF
TGTGCCAGCAGCCCCCGTCTCGAGCCCTACGAGCAGTACTTC
>TRBJ2-3|NA|TRBD2|TRBV4-2
CASSQGASGFTDTQYF
TGTGCCAGCAGCCAAGGGGCTAGCGGGTTCACAGATACGCAGTATTTT
>TRBJ2-3|NA|TRBD2|TRBV9
CASSARGGEVTDTQYF
TGTGCCAGCAGCGCTCGCGGGGGGGAGGTCACAGATACGCAGTATTTT
>TRBJ2-1|few|TRBD1|TRBV6-1
CASRPQGYNEQFF
TGTGCCAGCAGGCCACAGGGGTACAATGAGCAGTTCTTC
>TRBJ1-2|few|NA|TRBV11-1
CASSLEGGYGYTF
TGTGCCAGCAGCTTAGAAGGGGGCTATGGCTACACCTTC
>TRBJ2-1|few|TRBD1|TRBV19
CASRAGTGRMNEQFF
TGTGCCAGCAGAGCCGGGACAGGGAGGATGAATGAGCAGTTCTTC
>TRBJ2-7|NA|TRBD1|TRBV6-5
CASSPGQVRSYEQYF
TGTGCCAGCAGCCCGGGACAGGTCAGATCCTACGAGCAGTACTTC
>TRBJ1-4|NA|TRBD1|TRBV19
CASSPGQETGNEKLFF
TGTGCCAGTAGCCCGGGACAGGAGACGGGTAATGAAAAACTGTTTTTT
>TRBJ2-2|NA|TRBD1|TRBV6-6
CASRDRGDTGELFF
TGTGCCAGCAGAGACAGGGGGGACACCGGGGAGCTGTTTTTT
>TRBJ1-4|NA|TRBD1|TRBV2
CASSADRVTTNEKLFF
TGTGCCAGCAGCGCGGACAGGGTAACAACTAATGAAAAACTGTTTTTT
>TRBJ2-5|once|NA|TRBV7-7
CASSAGGQQETQYF
TGTGCCAGCAGCGCCGGCGGCCAACAAGAGACCCAGTACTTC
>TRBJ2-3|NA|NA|TRBV5-4
CASSGPGGTDTQYF
TGTGCCAGCAGCGGCCCCGGGGGCACAGATACGCAGTATTTT
>TRBJ1-1|once|TRBD1|TRBV29-1
CSVGRTGTEAFF
TGCAGCGTAGGAAGGACAGGGACTGAAGCTTTCTTT
>TRBJ1-1|NA|NA|TRBV9
CASSAQKGANTEAFF
TGTGCCAGCAGCGCCCAGAAAGGGGCGAACACTGAAGCTTTCTTT
>TRBJ1-1|few|TRBD1|TRBV19
CASSYSGQYTEAFF
TGTGCCAGTAGTTATTCGGGACAGTACACTGAAGCTTTCTTT
>TRBJ2-2|NA|NA|TRBV5-4
CASSQAELNTGELFF
TGTGCCAGCAGCCAAGCGGAGCTCAACACCGGGGAGCTGTTTTTT
>TRBJ1-2|NA|TRBD1|TRBV5-6
CASRPQDRLYYGYTF
TGTGCCAGCAGACCCCAGGACAGGCTATATTATGGCTACACCTTC
>TRBJ1-3|NA|NA|TRBV2
CASSAVRSGNTIYF
TGTGCCAGCAGCGCGGTGAGATCTGGAAACACCATATATTTT
>TRBJ2-3|few|NA|TRBV6-1
CASGAGTQYF
TGTGCCAGCGGTGCGGGTACGCAGTATTTT
>TRBJ2-3|NA|NA|TRBV5-4
CASSSGAGADTQYF
TGTGCCAGCAGCTCCGGTGCGGGGGCGGATACGCAGTATTTT
>TRBJ2-3|NA|TRBD2|TRBV6-1
CASSVSSGSPTDTQYF
TGTGCCAGCAGTGTATCTAGCGGGAGCCCCACAGATACGCAGTATTTT
>TRBJ1-1|few|TRBD1|TRBV7-9
CASGQTGGTAFF
TGTGCCAGCGGCCAGACAGGGGGAACGGCTTTCTTT
>TRBJ1-1|NA|TRBD1|TRBV6-5
CASRPQGDPEAFF
TGTGCCAGCAGACCTCAGGGGGACCCTGAAGCTTTCTTT
>TRBJ2-7|NA|TRBD1|TRBV5-4
CASSGDSLYEQYF
TGTGCCAGCAGCGGGGACAGCCTCTACGAGCAGTACTTC
>TRBJ2-5|NA|TRBD2|TRBV7-3
CASSPSGGAGETQYF
TGTGCCAGCAGCCCGAGCGGGGGGGCAGGGGAGACCCAGTACTTC
>TRBJ2-1|NA|TRBD2|TRBV6-1
CASSEAVYGRSYNEQFF
TGTGCCAGCAGTGAAGCGGTCTACGGGAGGTCCTACAATGAGCAGTTCTTC
>TRBJ1-1|NA|NA|TRBV30
CAWSGENTEAFF
TGTGCCTGGAGTGGAGAGAACACTGAAGCTTTCTTT
>TRBJ2-2|once|NA|TRBV7-3
CASSPQGGQATGELFF
TGTGCCAGCAGCCCCCAGGGGGGTCAAGCCACCGGGGAGCTGTTTTTT
>TRBJ2-7|NA|NA|TRBV29-1
CSVGSSYEQYF
TGCAGCGTTGGCAGCTCCTACGAGCAGTACTTC
>TRBJ2-2|NA|NA|TRBV7-9
CASREKYPGKTGELFF
TGTGCCAGCCGAGAGAAATATCCAGGGAAGACCGGGGAGCTGTTTTTT
>TRBJ2-1|NA|NA|TRBV7-9
CASSLRWISPRNEQFF
TGTGCCAGCAGCTTAAGATGGATTAGCCCCCGGAATGAGCAGTTCTTC
>TRBJ1-5|NA|NA|TRBV5-1
CASSLGGANQPQHF
TGCGCCAGCAGTCTAGGGGGGGCTAATCAGCCCCAGCATTTT
>TRBJ1-4|NA|TRBD1|TRBV9
CASSGGGQGYEKLFF
TGTGCCAGCAGCGGGGGGGGACAGGGATATGAAAAACTGTTTTTT
>TRBJ2-1|NA|TRBD2|TRBV10-1
CASSEGREAYNEQFF
TGCGCCAGCAGTGAGGGTCGGGAGGCCTACAATGAGCAGTTCTTC
>TRBJ1-1|NA|TRBD1|TRBV2
CASSSWTGEAFF
TGTGCCAGCAGCTCTTGGACAGGTGAAGCTTTCTTT
>TRBJ1-4|NA|NA|TRBV7-9
CAAGNEKLFF
TGTGCGGCCGGGAATGAAAAACTGTTTTTT
>TRBJ2-1|NA|TRBD1|TRBV4-1
CASSQADRGVKNEQFF
TGCGCCAGCAGCCAAGCTGACAGGGGAGTGAAAAATGAGCAGTTCTTC
>TRBJ2-1|NA|NA|TRBV5-6
CASSIGHRSNEQFF
TGTGCCAGCAGCATTGGCCACAGGAGCAATGAGCAGTTCTTC
>TRBJ1-5|few|NA|TRBV21-1
CASSKGGFCGGRSNQPQHF
TGTGCCAGCAGCAAAGGAGGGTTTTGCGGGGGAAGGAGCAATCAGCCCCAGCATTTT